This T cell receptor beta chain comes out of a study of blood T cell repertoires in COVID-19. Looking at the study overall: Samples of COVID-19 (acute and convalescent) were obtained from the United States, Italy and Spain. The cDNA or gDNA used as material had been derived from T cells, B-cell-depleted T cells, or PBMCs.

Only in-frame clones appear in the TCRdb table, and some are missing; sequencing was by immunoSEQ multiplex PCR. The sample contains about 230,000 clones, approximately 88% of which appear only once. From germline, CDR1 is MDHEN and CDR2 SYDVKM. The germline V and J ends were trimmed by 7 bases and 4 bases, with 20 bases remaining between them. The CDR3 totals 16 residues. Participants were aged about 18 to 100 years from about 25 US areas. Clinical history as reported by participants underpinned cohort assignment. The chain carries TRBV28 and TRBJ1-5, with D possibly matching TRBD1 (6 bases). Sequences were obtained from PBMCs or T cells enriched from blood (not recorded which). This clonotype originated in a woman aged 40 to 55 with acute COVID-19. CDR3 DNA: TGTGCCAGCAAACCTGGTGGCAGGGGAGCAAATCAGCCCCAGCATTTT. Protein product: CASKPGGRGANQPQHF.